This T cell receptor beta chain originates from a study of CD8+CD57+ T cells in acquired aplastic anemia. At the level of the study: Recorded DNA amounts for sorted CD4+ and CD8+ cells had an average of about 3 ug. There were roughly 9.8 million reads, on average, for CD4+ cells from healthy donors. The study, taken as a whole, reports: No significant difference in CD8+ Simpson's diversity was found between patients and controls. Patients and controls turned out to have 25 to 30 CD8+ CDR3 sequences in common.

Profiling that covered TCR beta VDJ and CDR3 relied on genomic DNA as its template. TCRdb reprocessed the reads with MiXCR, giving one entry per CDR3 protein. The table includes a few hundred thousand distinct CDR3 sequences, 55% to 75% detected once. Germline lookup yields CDR1 SGHDT and CDR2 YYEEEE. The CDR3 length is 16 residues. In the case of this clonotype: The target antigen is unknown. The junction shows a germline mismatch at one end, possibly a read error.

Sample: sorted CD4+, CD8+, or CD8+CD57+ T cells (not recorded which) from PBMCs. The chain recombines TRBV5-6 with TRBJ2-3, with 7 bases aligning to TRBD1. The clonotype originates from a human donor in good health, serving as a control. This CDR3 reads CASSRTGRGRTDTRYF. The CDR3 coding sequence is TGTGCCAGCAGCCGGACAGGACGGGGACGGACAGATACGCGGTATTTT.